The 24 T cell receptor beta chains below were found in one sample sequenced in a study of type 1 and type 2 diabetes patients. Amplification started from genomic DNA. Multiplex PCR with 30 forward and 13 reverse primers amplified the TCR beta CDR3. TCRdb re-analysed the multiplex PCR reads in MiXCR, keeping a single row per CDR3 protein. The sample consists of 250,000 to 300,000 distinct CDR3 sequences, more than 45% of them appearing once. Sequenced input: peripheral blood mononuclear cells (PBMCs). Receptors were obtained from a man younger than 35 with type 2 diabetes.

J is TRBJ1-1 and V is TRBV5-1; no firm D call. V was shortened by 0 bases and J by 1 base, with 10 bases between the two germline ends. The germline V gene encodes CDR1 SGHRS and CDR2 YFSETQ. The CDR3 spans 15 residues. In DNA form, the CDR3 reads TGCGCCAGCAGCTTGGTAACGGGCTCGAACACTGAAGCTTTCTTT. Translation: CASSLVTGSNTEAFF.

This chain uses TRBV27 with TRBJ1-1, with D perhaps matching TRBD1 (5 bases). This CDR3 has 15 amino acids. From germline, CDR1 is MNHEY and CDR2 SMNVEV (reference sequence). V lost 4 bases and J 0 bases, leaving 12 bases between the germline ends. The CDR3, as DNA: TGTGCCAGCAGTTCCACGACAGTTATGAACACTGAAGCTTTCTTT. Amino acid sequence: CASSSTTVMNTEAFF.

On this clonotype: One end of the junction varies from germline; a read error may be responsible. CDR3 DNA sequence: TGTGCCAGCAGTTTATTTACTAATAATTCGCCCCTCCACTTT. It codes for CASSLFTNNSPLHF. The chain uses TRBV27 and TRBJ1-1; no clear D gene. The J call may be in error: the DNA end matches TRBJ1-6 better. The V gene's germline CDR1 is MNHEY and CDR2 SMNVEV (reference sequence). The CDR3 extends over 14 amino acids.

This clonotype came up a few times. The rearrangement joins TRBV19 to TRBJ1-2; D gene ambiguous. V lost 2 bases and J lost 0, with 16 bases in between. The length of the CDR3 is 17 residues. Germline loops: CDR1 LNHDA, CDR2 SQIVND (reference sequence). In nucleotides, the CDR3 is TGTGCCAGTAGTATACCGAACAACGGACTCTCTAACTATGGCTACACCTTC. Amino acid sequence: CASSIPNNGLSNYGYTF.

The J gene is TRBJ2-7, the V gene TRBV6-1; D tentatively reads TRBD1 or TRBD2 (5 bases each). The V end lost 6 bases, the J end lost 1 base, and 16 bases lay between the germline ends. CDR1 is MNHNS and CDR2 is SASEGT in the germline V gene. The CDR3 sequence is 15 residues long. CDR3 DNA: TGTGCCAGCAGATCCGGGACGGATCATTCCTACGAGCAGTACTTC. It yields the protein CASRSGTDHSYEQYF.

CDR3 sequence (DNA): TGTGCCAGCAGCTCTTGGCCGAGGAAGATCTATGGCTACACCTTC. Amino acid sequence: CASSSWPRKIYGYTF. This rearrangement joins TRBV7-9 to TRBJ1-2; D unclear. The CDR3 runs to 15 residues. Trimming left V 4 bases short and J 4 bases short, with 16 bases between. CDR1 is SEHNR, CDR2 FQNEAQ, per germline (reference sequence).

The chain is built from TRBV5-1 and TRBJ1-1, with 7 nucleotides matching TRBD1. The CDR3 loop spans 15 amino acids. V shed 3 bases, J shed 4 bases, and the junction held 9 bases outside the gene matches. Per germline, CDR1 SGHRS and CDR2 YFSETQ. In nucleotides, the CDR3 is TGCGCCAGCAGCTCGGTTCCGACAGGGATCACTGAAGCTTTCTTT. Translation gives CASSSVPTGITEAFF.

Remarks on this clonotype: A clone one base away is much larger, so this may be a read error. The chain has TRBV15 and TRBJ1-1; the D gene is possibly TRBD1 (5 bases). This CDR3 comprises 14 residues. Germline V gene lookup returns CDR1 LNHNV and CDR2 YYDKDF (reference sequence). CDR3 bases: TGTGCCACGACGACAGAAGACATGAACACTGAAGTTTTCTTT. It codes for CATTTEDMNTEVFF.

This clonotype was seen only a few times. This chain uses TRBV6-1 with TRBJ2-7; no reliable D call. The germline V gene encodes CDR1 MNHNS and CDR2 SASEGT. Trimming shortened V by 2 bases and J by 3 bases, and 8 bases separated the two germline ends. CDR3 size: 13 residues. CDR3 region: CASSERRFYEQYF. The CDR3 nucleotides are TGTGCCAGCAGTGAACGCAGGTTCTACGAGCAGTACTTC.

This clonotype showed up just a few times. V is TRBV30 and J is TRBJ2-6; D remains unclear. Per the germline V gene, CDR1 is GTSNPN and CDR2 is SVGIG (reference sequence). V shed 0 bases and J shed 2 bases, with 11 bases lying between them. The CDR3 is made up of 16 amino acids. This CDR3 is CAWSVLGFAGANVLTF. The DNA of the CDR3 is TGTGCCTGGAGTGTTCTGGGTTTTGCTGGGGCCAACGTCCTGACTTTC.

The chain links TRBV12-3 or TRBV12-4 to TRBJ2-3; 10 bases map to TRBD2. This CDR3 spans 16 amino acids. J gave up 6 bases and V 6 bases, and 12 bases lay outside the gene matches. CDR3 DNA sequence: TGTGCCAGCAGGTCGGGACTAGCGAGCGCGAGGGATACGCAGTATTTT. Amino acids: CASRSGLASARDTQYF.

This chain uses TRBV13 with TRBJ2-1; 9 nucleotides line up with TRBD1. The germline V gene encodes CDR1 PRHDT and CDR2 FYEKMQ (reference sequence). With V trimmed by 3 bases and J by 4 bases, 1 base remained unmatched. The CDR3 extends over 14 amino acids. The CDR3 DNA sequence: TGTGCCAGCAGCTTGGGACAGGGTTACAATGAGCAGTTCTTC. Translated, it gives CASSLGQGYNEQFF. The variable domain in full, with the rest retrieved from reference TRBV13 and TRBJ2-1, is AAGVIQSPRHLIKEKRETATLKCYPIPRHDTVYWYQQGPGQDPQFLISFYEKMQSDKGSIPDRFSAQQFSDYHSELNMSSLELGDSALYFCASSLGQGYNEQFFGPGTRLTVL.

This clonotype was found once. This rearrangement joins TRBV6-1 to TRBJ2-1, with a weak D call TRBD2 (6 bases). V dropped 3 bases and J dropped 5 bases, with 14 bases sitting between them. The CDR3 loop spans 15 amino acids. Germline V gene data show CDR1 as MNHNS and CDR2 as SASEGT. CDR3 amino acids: CASSDQAGLNNEQFF. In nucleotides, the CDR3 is TGTGCCAGCAGTGACCAAGCGGGCTTGAACAATGAGCAGTTCTTC.

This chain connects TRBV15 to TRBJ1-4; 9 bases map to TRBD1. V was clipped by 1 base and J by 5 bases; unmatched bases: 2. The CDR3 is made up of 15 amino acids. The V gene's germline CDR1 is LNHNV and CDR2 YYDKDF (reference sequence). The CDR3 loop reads CATSRVGTGNEKLFF. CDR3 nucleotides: TGTGCCACCAGCAGAGTCGGGACAGGGAATGAAAAACTGTTTTTT.

For the CDR3, the DNA is TGTGCCAGCAGTGAACTCCCGACAGACAACTATGGCTACACCTTC. It translates to CASSELPTDNYGYTF. The J gene is TRBJ1-2, the V gene TRBV6-2 or TRBV6-3; maybe TRBD1 (5 bases). With 5 bases removed from V and 2 bases from J, the gap between germline ends came to 15 bases. Looked up from germline, CDR1 is MNHEY and CDR2 is SVGEGT. This CDR3 spans 15 amino acids.

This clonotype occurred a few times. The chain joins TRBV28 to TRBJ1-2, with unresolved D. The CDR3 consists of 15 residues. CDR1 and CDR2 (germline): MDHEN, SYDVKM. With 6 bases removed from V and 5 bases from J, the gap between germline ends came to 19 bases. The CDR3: CASSRIDIPLYGYTF. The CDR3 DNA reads TGTGCCAGCAGCCGGATCGATATTCCATTATATGGCTACACCTTC.

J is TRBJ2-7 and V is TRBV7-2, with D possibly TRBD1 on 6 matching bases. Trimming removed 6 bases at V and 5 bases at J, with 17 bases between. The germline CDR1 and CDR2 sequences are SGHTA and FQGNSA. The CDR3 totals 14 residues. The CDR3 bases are TGTGCCAGCAGTTGGACACAGGGTTTGGACGAGCAGTACTTC. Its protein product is CASSWTQGLDEQYF.

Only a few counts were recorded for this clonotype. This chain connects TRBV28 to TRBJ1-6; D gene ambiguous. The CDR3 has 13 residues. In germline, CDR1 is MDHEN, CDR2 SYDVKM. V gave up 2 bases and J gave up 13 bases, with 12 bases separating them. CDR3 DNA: TGTGCCAGCAGTTTACGGATGGTGCATCCCCTCCACTTT. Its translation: CASSLRMVHPLHF. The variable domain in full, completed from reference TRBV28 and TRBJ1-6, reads DVKVTQSSRYLVKRTGEKVFLECVQDMDHENMFWYRQDPGLGLRLIYFSYDVKMKEKGDIPEGYSVSREKKERFSLILESASTNQTSMYLCASSLRMVHPLHFGNGTRLTVT.

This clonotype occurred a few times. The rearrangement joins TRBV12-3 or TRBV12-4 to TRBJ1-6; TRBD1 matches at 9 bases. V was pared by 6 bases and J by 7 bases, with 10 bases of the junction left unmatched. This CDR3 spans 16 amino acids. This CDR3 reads CASSWGGQGLNSPLHF. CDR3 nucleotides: TGTGCCAGCAGCTGGGGGGGACAGGGACTAAATTCACCCCTCCACTTT.

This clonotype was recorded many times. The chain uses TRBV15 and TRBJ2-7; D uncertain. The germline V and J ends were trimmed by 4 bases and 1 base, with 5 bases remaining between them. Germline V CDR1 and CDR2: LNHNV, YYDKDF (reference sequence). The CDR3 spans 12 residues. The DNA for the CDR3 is TGTGCCACCAGCACCGGTTCCTACGAGCAGTACTTC. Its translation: CATSTGSYEQYF.

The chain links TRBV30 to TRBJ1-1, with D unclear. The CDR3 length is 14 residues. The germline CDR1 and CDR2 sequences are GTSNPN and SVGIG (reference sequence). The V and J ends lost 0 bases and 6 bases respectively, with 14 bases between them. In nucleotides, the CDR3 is TGTGCCTGGAGTGTATCTTTTAGTGGTGCTGAAGCTTTCTTT. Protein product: CAWSVSFSGAEAFF.

The chain's CDR3 is CATSSSSMGSSYNEQFF. The CDR3 DNA is TGTGCCACCAGCAGCTCTAGTATGGGTAGCTCCTACAATGAGCAGTTCTTC. The V call is TRBV15, the J call TRBJ2-1; D not certain. V lost 3 bases to trimming and J lost 0 bases, with 15 bases between them. Germline-derived CDR1 and CDR2 are LNHNV and YYDKDF (reference sequence). The CDR3 length is 17 residues.

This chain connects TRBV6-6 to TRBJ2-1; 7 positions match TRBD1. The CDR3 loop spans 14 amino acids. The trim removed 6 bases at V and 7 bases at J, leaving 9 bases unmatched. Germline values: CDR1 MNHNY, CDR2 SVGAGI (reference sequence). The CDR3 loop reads CASSGLDRDNEQFF. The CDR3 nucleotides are TGTGCCAGCAGCGGACTCGACAGGGATAATGAGCAGTTCTTC.

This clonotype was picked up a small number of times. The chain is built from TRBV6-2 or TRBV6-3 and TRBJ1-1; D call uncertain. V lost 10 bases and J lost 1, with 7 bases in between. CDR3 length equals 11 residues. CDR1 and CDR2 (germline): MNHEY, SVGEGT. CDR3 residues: CATGENTEAFF. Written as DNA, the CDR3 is TGTGCCACTGGGGAGAACACTGAAGCTTTCTTT.